Following are 15 T cell receptor beta chains from one sample sequenced in a study of T cell responses to AZD1222 COVID-19 vaccine. TCRdb keeps only in-frame clones here, not all; method: immunoSEQ multiplex PCR. The sample shows around 150,000 clones, less than 95% of them seen only once. The source material was peripheral blood, sampled on day 0 of AZD1222 vaccination. The receptors originated from an adult in good health.

This chain uses TRBV19 with TRBJ1-4; D unresolved. Germline loops: CDR1 LNHDA, CDR2 SQIVND (reference sequence). V lost 3 bases and J 8 bases, leaving 7 bases between the germline ends. CDR3 size: 12 residues. The CDR3 region is CASSITEEKLFF. CDR3 in DNA: TGTGCCAGTAGTATTACGGAGGAAAAACTGTTTTTT.

The chain couples TRBV11-3 to TRBJ2-1; D not resolved. Germline assignment: CDR1 SGHNT and CDR2 YENEEA. Between the trimmed V and J ends, which lost 5 bases and 5 bases, there was a span of 16 bases. The CDR3 is made up of 15 amino acids. CDR3 in amino acids: CASSPESLYDNEQFF. DNA for the CDR3: TGTGCCAGCAGCCCGGAGTCGTTATACGACAATGAGCAGTTCTTC.

This clone has a handful of counts. The rearrangement links TRBV12-5 to TRBJ2-1; the match to TRBD2 covers 8 bases. The ends lost 0 bases at V and 2 bases at J; junction bases unmatched: 9. Germline values: CDR1 LGHNT, CDR2 FRNRAP. The CDR3 is made up of 18 amino acids. DNA of the CDR3: TGTGCTAGTGGTTTGGTACGGGAGGGTCACCAACCCTACAATGAGCAGTTCTTC. Translated: CASGLVREGHQPYNEQFF.

This clone has just one count. Written as DNA, the CDR3 is TGTGCCAGCAGGAGACAGGGGCAGGGCAAAAACATTCAGTACTTC. It translates to CASRRQGQGKNIQYF. The chain is built from TRBV5-5 and TRBJ2-4, with 8 bases matching TRBD1. Looked up from germline, CDR1 is SGHKS and CDR2 is YYEKEE (reference sequence). This CDR3 comprises 15 residues. The V gene end was trimmed by 5 bases and the J gene end by 3 bases; junction bases not matched to a gene: 7.

The chain recombines TRBV5-5 with TRBJ1-2, with D possibly TRBD1 on 5 matching bases. V was cut by 4 bases and J by 3 bases, with 10 bases left in between. Per the germline V gene, CDR1 is SGHKS and CDR2 is YYEKEE (reference sequence). The CDR3 loop spans 13 amino acids. The CDR3 coding sequence is TGTGCCAGCAGCCTCCAGGGTGACTATGGCTACACCTTC. Its translation is CASSLQGDYGYTF.

This rearrangement joins TRBV7-3 to TRBJ1-6; D is perhaps TRBD1 (6 bases). CDR3 length equals 15 residues. V lost 5 bases to trimming and J lost 7 bases, with 15 bases between them. Germline values: CDR1 SGHTA, CDR2 FQGTGA. As DNA, the CDR3 is TGTGCCAGCAGCCCCACTGGACAGCTAAATTCACCCCTCCACTTT. This encodes CASSPTGQLNSPLHF.

J is TRBJ2-3 and V is TRBV14; 8 bases are shared with TRBD1. In germline, CDR1 is SGHDN, CDR2 FVKESK. V was clipped by 3 bases and J by 4 bases; unmatched bases: 12. The CDR3 is made up of 17 amino acids. The DNA of the CDR3 is TGTGCCAGCAGCCATCTACAGTGGGCAGGGGGCTCAGATACGCAGTATTTT. The encoded protein is CASSHLQWAGGSDTQYF.

The CDR3 is CASSFRAGATKAQYF. The CDR3 DNA reads as TGTGCCAGCAGCTTTCGGGCGGGGGCCACTAAGGCCCAGTACTTC. The V call is TRBV11-2, the J call TRBJ2-5; D is perhaps TRBD2 (7 bases). Looked up from germline, CDR1 is SGHAT and CDR2 is FQNNGV. V was cut by 3 bases and J by 9 bases, with 20 bases left in between. This CDR3 has 15 amino acids.

The J gene is TRBJ1-2, the V gene TRBV7-2, with 8 bases that match TRBD1. Germline V CDR1 and CDR2: SGHTA, FQGNSA. The CDR3 has 16 amino acids. V lost 5 bases and J lost 4; bases outside the gene matches: 12. CDR3 DNA sequence: TGTGCCAGCAGCCTAGAGAGGACAGGGAGCTCCTATGGCTACACCTTC. Encoded protein: CASSLERTGSSYGYTF.

In regard to this clone: One end of the junction does not line up with germline, which may come from a read error. The V and J genes are TRBV7-7 and TRBJ2-2; TRBD2 matches 8 bases. This CDR3 spans 16 amino acids. The germline V gene encodes CDR1 SSHAT and CDR2 FNYEAQ (reference sequence). The CDR3 DNA reads as TGTGCTAGCAGCCCCAGGCCAGCGGGAGCAACCGGGGAGCTGTTTTTT. This gives the protein CASSPRPAGATGELFF.

The chain links TRBV5-5 to TRBJ1-3; D is ambiguous. Germline V CDR1 and CDR2: SGHKS, YYEKEE (reference sequence). This CDR3 has 15 residues. Trimming took off 2 bases at V and 1 base at J, with 10 bases between the two ends. Here the CDR3 reads CASSFRVTSGNTIYF. The DNA for the CDR3 is TGTGCCAGCAGCTTTCGCGTTACATCTGGAAACACCATATATTTT.

This rearrangement joins TRBV5-1 to TRBJ2-1; TRBD2 matches at 12 bases. Germline-derived CDR1 and CDR2 are SGHRS and YFSETQ. J lost 3 bases, V lost 4 bases, and 5 bases had no gene match. The CDR3 has 16 amino acids. The CDR3 reads CASSPSGGAFYNEQFF. For the CDR3, the DNA is TGCGCCAGCAGCCCTAGCGGGGGGGCTTTCTACAATGAGCAGTTCTTC.

This clone was observed a single time. V and J are TRBV7-2 and TRBJ1-1; D not resolved. The V end lost 2 bases, the J end lost 4 bases, and 5 bases lay between the germline ends. CDR1 is SGHTA, CDR2 FQGNSA, per germline. This CDR3 is 12 amino acids long. This CDR3 reads CASSLTITEAFF. The CDR3, as DNA: TGTGCCAGCAGCTTAACTATCACTGAAGCTTTCTTT.

The chain employs TRBV6-5 and TRBJ2-2; D call uncertain. Trimming took 6 bases from V and 0 from J, leaving 2 bases between them. Germline V CDR1 and CDR2: MNHEY, SVGAGI. This CDR3 comprises 12 residues. CDR3 bases: TGTGCCAGCAGCCCGAACACCGGGGAGCTGTTTTTT. Protein sequence: CASSPNTGELFF.

This clone was seen once. This chain links TRBV7-9 with TRBJ2-1; D assignment may be TRBD1 or TRBD2 (5 bases each). V lost 5 bases and J lost 2, with 10 bases in between. Germline CDR1 is SEHNR and CDR2 is FQNEAQ (reference sequence). CDR3 size: 14 residues. The CDR3 here is CASSPGGPYNEQFF. As DNA, the CDR3 is TGTGCCAGCAGCCCTGGGGGACCCTACAATGAGCAGTTCTTC.